This TCR beta chain was recovered during a study of blood T cell repertoires in COVID-19. The CDR3 has 16 amino acids. The J segment lost 0 bases and the V segment lost 4 bases, leaving 8 bases of the junction unmatched. CDR1 is SEHNR and CDR2 is FQNEAQ in the germline V gene (reference sequence). Using immunoSEQ multiplex PCR, the repertoire was profiled, and TCRdb retains in-frame clones only, with some absent. Among 130,000 to 150,000 clones listed, around 87% were seen once. Participants spanned ages about 18 to 100 years and resided in around 25 US areas. Sample: PBMCs or T cells enriched from blood (not recorded which). J is TRBJ1-2 and V is TRBV7-9, with 7 bases that match TRBD1. The TCR comes from a woman aged 25 to 39 with acute COVID-19. CDR3 residues: CASSSVVQGANYGYTF. The CDR3 DNA reads as TGTGCCAGCAGCTCGGTAGTGCAGGGGGCTAACTATGGCTACACCTTC.